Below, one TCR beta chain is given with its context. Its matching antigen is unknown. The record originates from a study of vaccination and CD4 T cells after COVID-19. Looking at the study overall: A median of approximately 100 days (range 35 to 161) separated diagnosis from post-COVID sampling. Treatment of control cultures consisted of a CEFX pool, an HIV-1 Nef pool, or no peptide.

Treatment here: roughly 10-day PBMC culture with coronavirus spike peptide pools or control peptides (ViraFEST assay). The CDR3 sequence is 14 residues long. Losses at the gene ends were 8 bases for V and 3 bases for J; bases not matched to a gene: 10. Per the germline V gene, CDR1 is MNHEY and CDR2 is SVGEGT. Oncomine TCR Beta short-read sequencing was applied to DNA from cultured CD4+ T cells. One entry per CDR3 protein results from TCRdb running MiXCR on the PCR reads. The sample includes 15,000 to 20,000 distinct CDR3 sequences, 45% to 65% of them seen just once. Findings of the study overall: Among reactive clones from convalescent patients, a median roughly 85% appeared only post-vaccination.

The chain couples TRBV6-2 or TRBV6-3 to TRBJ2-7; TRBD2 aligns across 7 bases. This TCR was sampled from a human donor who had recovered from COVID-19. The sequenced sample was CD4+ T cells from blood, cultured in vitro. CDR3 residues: CASSRGGMLYEQYF. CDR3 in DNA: TGTGCCAGCTCAAGGGGAGGGATGCTCTACGAGCAGTACTTC.